The clone carrying this TCR beta chain was recorded at least ten times. This entry is derived from a study of CD8 T cells in ankylosing spondylitis. TCRdb used MiXCR to reprocess the 5' RACE reads, holding one entry per CDR3 protein. In the table there are about 36,000 distinct CDR3 sequences, 6% of which are singletons. The CDR3 runs to 11 residues. The V gene's germline CDR1 is SEHNR and CDR2 FQNEAQ (reference sequence). With 11 bases removed from V and 4 bases from J, the gap between germline ends came to 9 bases. The sequencing sample was made of blood, either unsorted or a sorted T cell fraction (not recorded which). The gene calls are TRBV7-9 and TRBJ1-3; perhaps TRBD1 as D (5 bases). The clonotype comes from a male donor with ankylosing spondylitis or in good health (not recorded which). CDR3 amino acids: CAGGTGNTIYF. CDR3 bases: TGTGCCGGGGGGACCGGAAACACCATATATTTT. The variable domain in full, with the rest retrieved from reference TRBV7-9 and TRBJ1-3, is DTGVSQNPRHKITKRGQNVTFRCDPISEHNRLYWYRQTLGQGPEFLTYFQNEAQLEKSRLLSDRFSAERPKGSFSTLEIQRTEQGDSAMYLCAGGTGNTIYFGEGSWLTVV.